This is a list of T cell receptor beta chains from one sample in a study of PD-L1 blockade in urothelial cancer. TCRdb keeps only in-frame clones here, not all; method: immunoSEQ multiplex PCR. The sample lists roughly 17,000 clones, around nine tenths occurring once. The specimen was PBMCs, collected around atezolizumab (anti-PD-L1) treatment. The receptors shown here come from a man in his 70s with urothelial cancer. Each CDR3 is given with its conserved first and last residue. D genes are given only for firm matches. Clone size is stated in some rows and not others, as once, few, many or a class when expanded.

J: TRBJ1-5
size: NA
D: NA
V: TRBV30
CDR3: CAWSPLGGQPQHF
DNA: TGTGCCTGGAGCCCCCTTGGAGGTCAGCCCCAGCATTTT

J: TRBJ2-3
size: NA
D: NA
V: TRBV2
CDR3: CASRTTQGLSSTDTQYF
DNA: TGTGCCAGCAGGACAACACAGGGATTATCTAGCACAGATACGCAGTATTTT

J: TRBJ2-3
size: NA
D: NA
V: TRBV5-1
CDR3: CASSFMTLGTDTQYF
DNA: TGCGCCAGCAGCTTCATGACACTCGGCACAGATACGCAGTATTTT

J: TRBJ1-1
size: NA
D: NA
V: TRBV15
CDR3: CATMRTAGVEGNTEAFF
DNA: TGTGCCACCATGCGGACCGCCGGCGTTGAGGGGAACACTGAAGCTTTCTTT

J: TRBJ2-1
size: NA
D: TRBD1
V: TRBV9
CDR3: CASSFPGQGYNEQFF
DNA: TGTGCCAGCAGCTTCCCGGGACAGGGCTACAATGAGCAGTTCTTC

J: TRBJ2-3
size: NA
D: NA
V: TRBV9
CDR3: CASSASASGSADTQYF
DNA: TGTGCCAGCAGCGCCAGCGCGTCGGGGAGTGCAGATACGCAGTATTTT

J: TRBJ2-1
size: NA
D: NA
V: TRBV6-5
CDR3: CASSTRSSYNEQFF
DNA: TGTGCCAGCAGCACGAGGAGCTCCTACAATGAGCAGTTCTTC

J: TRBJ2-7
size: NA
D: NA
V: TRBV5-1
CDR3: CASSPYRSEQYF
DNA: TGCGCCAGCAGCCCCTATAGAAGCGAGCAGTACTTC

J: TRBJ2-7
size: NA
D: NA
V: TRBV7-8
CDR3: CASSSRDEQYF
DNA: TGTGCCAGCAGCTCTAGAGACGAGCAGTACTTC

J: TRBJ2-3
size: NA
D: NA
V: TRBV5-1
CDR3: CASGAASTDTQYF
DNA: TGCGCCAGCGGAGCGGCTAGCACAGATACGCAGTATTTT

J: TRBJ1-4
size: NA
D: NA
V: TRBV2
CDR3: CASSVVREKLFF
DNA: TGTGCCAGCAGTGTAGTGCGTGAAAAACTGTTTTTT

J: TRBJ1-3
size: NA
D: NA
V: TRBV6-1
CDR3: CASSSRALSGNTIYF
DNA: TGTGCCAGCTCCTCCAGGGCGTTATCGGGAAACACCATATATTTT

J: TRBJ1-1
size: NA
D: NA
V: TRBV11-2
CDR3: CASSPPGEVWTVNTEAFF
DNA: TGTGCCAGCAGCCCCCCAGGGGAAGTTTGGACAGTGAACACTGAAGCTTTCTTT

J: TRBJ2-3
size: few
D: TRBD2
V: TRBV9
CDR3: CASSPRSGGASDTQYF
DNA: TGTGCCAGCAGCCCCCGTAGCGGGGGGGCATCAGATACGCAGTATTTT

J: TRBJ2-5
size: NA
D: NA
V: TRBV7-2
CDR3: CASSLARQETQYF
DNA: TGTGCCAGCAGCTTAGCGAGACAAGAGACCCAGTACTTC

J: TRBJ1-1
size: NA
D: NA
V: TRBV15
CDR3: CATSRGASAFF
DNA: TGTGCCACCAGCAGAGGGGCGTCGGCTTTCTTT

J: TRBJ1-5
size: NA
D: TRBD1
V: TRBV5-8
CDR3: CASSQLQGQPQHF
DNA: TGTGCCAGCAGCCAGTTACAGGGGCAGCCCCAGCATTTT

J: TRBJ2-3
size: NA
D: TRBD2
V: TRBV7-9
CDR3: CASPGDVLVAGLSTDTQYF
DNA: TGTGCCAGCCCGGGGGACGTGTTAGTAGCGGGGCTTAGCACAGATACGCAGTATTTT

J: TRBJ2-1
size: NA
D: NA
V: TRBV9
CDR3: CASIGRGYNEQFF
DNA: TGTGCCAGCATCGGGAGAGGGTACAATGAGCAGTTCTTC

J: TRBJ1-5
size: NA
D: NA
V: TRBV6-1
CDR3: CASSQAHPQPQHF
DNA: TGTGCCAGCAGCCAGGCACACCCACAGCCCCAGCATTTT

J: TRBJ1-3
size: NA
D: NA
V: TRBV6-1
CDR3: CASSETVFSGNTIYF
DNA: TGTGCCAGCAGTGAAACAGTCTTCTCTGGAAACACCATATATTTT

J: TRBJ2-7
size: NA
D: TRBD2
V: TRBV25-1
CDR3: CASSEQGGDEQYF
DNA: TGTGCCAGCAGTGAACAGGGAGGGGACGAGCAGTACTTC

J: TRBJ2-1
size: NA
D: TRBD2
V: TRBV4-1
CDR3: CASSHTSGGALDEQFF
DNA: TGCGCCAGTAGTCATACTAGCGGGGGGGCCCTGGATGAGCAGTTCTTC

J: TRBJ2-1
size: NA
D: NA
V: TRBV21-1
CDR3: CASSKAACSGRETSYNEQFF
DNA: TGTGCCAGCAGCAAAGCAGCCTGCTCCGGTCGGGAGACGTCCTACAATGAGCAGTTCTTC

J: TRBJ2-7
size: NA
D: TRBD2
V: TRBV9
CDR3: CASSPGGLAIIYEQYF
DNA: TGTGCCAGCAGCCCGGGGGGACTAGCGATAATCTACGAGCAGTACTTC

J: TRBJ2-7
size: NA
D: NA
V: TRBV7-8
CDR3: CASSPSPGLNWNEQYF
DNA: TGTGCCAGCAGCCCGTCGCCGGGACTCAACTGGAACGAGCAGTACTTC

J: TRBJ1-2
size: NA
D: NA
V: TRBV11-2
CDR3: CASSSPMRTNYGYTF
DNA: TGTGCCAGCAGCTCCCCCATGAGGACTAACTATGGCTACACCTTC

J: TRBJ2-3
size: NA
D: NA
V: TRBV7-8
CDR3: CASSLAMRLRTDTQYF
DNA: TGTGCCAGCAGCTTAGCGATGAGGTTGCGTACAGATACGCAGTATTTT

J: TRBJ1-1
size: once
D: NA
V: TRBV5-4
CDR3: CASSLSRNTEAFF
DNA: TGTGCCAGCAGCTTATCGAGGAACACTGAAGCTTTCTTT

J: TRBJ1-5
size: NA
D: TRBD1
V: TRBV19
CDR3: CASSDRGNQPQHF
DNA: TGTGCCAGTAGTGACAGGGGCAATCAGCCCCAGCATTTT

J: TRBJ2-2
size: NA
D: TRBD1
V: TRBV19
CDR3: CASKRDRDTGELFF
DNA: TGTGCCAGTAAGAGGGACAGAGACACCGGGGAGCTGTTTTTT

J: TRBJ1-3
size: NA
D: TRBD1
V: TRBV4-1
CDR3: CASSPIPTGQGIFGNTIYF
DNA: TGCGCCAGCAGCCCTATTCCCACGGGACAGGGGATATTCGGAAACACCATATATTTT

J: TRBJ1-3
size: NA
D: NA
V: TRBV18
CDR3: CASSLSSGAGSSGNTIYF
DNA: TGTGCCAGCTCACTGTCGTCGGGAGCGGGGAGCTCTGGAAACACCATATATTTT

J: TRBJ1-1
size: few
D: NA
V: TRBV19
CDR3: CASNSGQRTEAFF
DNA: TGTGCCAGTAATTCTGGACAGAGGACCGAAGCTTTCTTT

J: TRBJ2-7
size: NA
D: NA
V: TRBV2
CDR3: CASRSSTVSYEQYF
DNA: TGTGCCAGCAGGTCTTCGACAGTCTCCTACGAGCAGTACTTC

J: TRBJ2-2
size: NA
D: NA
V: TRBV7-2
CDR3: CASSLVEALTGELFF
DNA: TGTGCCAGCAGCTTAGTTGAAGCTCTCACCGGGGAGCTGTTTTTT

J: TRBJ2-5
size: NA
D: NA
V: TRBV12-2
CDR3: CASRPQPGCGETQYF
DNA: TGTGCAAGTCGCCCCCAGCCGGGGTGCGGAGAGACCCAGTACTTC

J: TRBJ1-4
size: NA
D: NA
V: TRBV14
CDR3: CASSQGWGLTNEKLFF
DNA: TGTGCCAGCAGCCAGGGTTGGGGCCTGACTAATGAAAAACTGTTTTTT